The T cell receptor beta chain under discussion was sequenced for a study of blood T cell repertoires in COVID-19. The wider study: The analysed material was cDNA or gDNA that came from T cells, B-cell-depleted T cells, or PBMCs.

Only in-frame clones appear in the TCRdb table, and some are missing; sequencing was by immunoSEQ multiplex PCR. In the table there are about 250,000 clones, 70% to 90% of which are singletons. CDR3 size: 14 residues. Germline values: CDR1 SGHNT, CDR2 YYREEE (reference sequence). V shed 4 bases and J shed 1 base, with 9 bases lying between them. The V call is TRBV5-4, the J call TRBJ1-3; D gene ambiguous. Sequences were obtained from peripheral blood. The sequence came from an older woman with active or convalescent COVID-19. The CDR3 reads CASSTSGSGNTIYF. CDR3 in DNA: TGTGCCAGCAGCACCTCGGGTTCTGGAAACACCATATATTTT.